This T cell receptor beta chain comes out of a study of cytomegalovirus exposure and HLA in healthy donors. Whole-study findings and limits: TCR beta chains numbering about 160 were designated cytomegalovirus-associated. Specificity for CMV antigens was confirmed in vitro for a few of the CMV-associated chains.

Separation from the roughly 700-subject first cohort characterized the roughly 120-subject validation cohort, to which the donors belonged. CDR3 length: 15 residues. Germline V gene sequence: CDR1 SGHAT, CDR2 FQNNGV. V dropped 1 base and J dropped 3 bases, with 10 bases sitting between them. Some clones are missing from TCRdb's copy, which holds only in-frame ones; the method was immunoSEQ multiplex PCR. The sample has around 150,000 clones, nearly 90% seen once; the top ten hold over 4%. As regards this clone: No antigen is known for it.

The receptor was isolated from a man aged 18 to 29 in good health and CMV-seropositive. The chain employs TRBV11-2 and TRBJ2-1, with D possibly matching TRBD1 (6 bases). Sequenced input: PBMCs. The CDR3 nucleotides read TGTGCCAGCAGCTTAGGCGGACAGAACTACAATGAGCAGTTCTTC. Its translation: CASSLGGQNYNEQFF.